Following are 8 T cell receptor beta chains from one sample sequenced in a study of CD8+ T cells in alopecia areata. Documented treatment: oral pan-JAK inhibitor, 5-10 mg twice daily. RNA extraction was followed by reverse transcription into cDNA, which acted as the sequencing template. The table came from immunoSEQ multiplex PCR; TCRdb's copy has only in-frame clones and leaves some out. The sample includes 190,000 or so clones, about 60% of them seen just once. This specimen consisted of CD8+ T cells sorted from blood, obtained at week 24, from a patient treated with tofacitinib. The receptors shown here come from a human donor with alopecia areata.

The chain joins TRBV6-5 to TRBJ2-1; 8 positions agree with TRBD1. Unmatched junction bases numbered 7, after V lost 7 bases and J lost 11 bases. Germline CDR1 reads MNHEY; CDR2 reads SVGAGI. The CDR3 consists of 12 residues. CDR3 in amino acids: CASKSQGAQQFF. CDR3 in DNA: TGTGCCAGCAAAAGCCAGGGGGCGCAGCAGTTCTTC.

This clone was found a few times. This rearrangement joins TRBV2 to TRBJ2-7; D remains ambiguous. V gave up 2 bases and J gave up 7 bases, with 12 bases separating them. CDR3 length equals 13 residues. The germline CDR1 and CDR2 sequences are SNHLY and FYNNEI. The CDR3 here is CASSEQAPREQYF. CDR3 nucleotides: TGTGCCAGCAGTGAACAGGCCCCCCGGGAGCAGTACTTC.

V is TRBV7-9 and J is TRBJ1-2; 8 bases are a match to TRBD1. The ends lost 4 bases at V and 4 bases at J; junction bases unmatched: 14. The CDR3 is 17 residues long. CDR1 and CDR2 (germline): SEHNR, FQNEAQ (reference sequence). The CDR3 coding sequence is TGTGCCAGCAGCTCTCCTTACCGGGACAGGTTCTTCTATGGCTACACCTTC. Protein sequence: CASSSPYRDRFFYGYTF.

V usage is TRBV25-1 and J usage is TRBJ2-7; D is unclear. Germline CDR1 reads MGHDK; CDR2 reads SYGVNS. The CDR3 contains 12 residues. V lost 0 bases and J 2 bases, leaving 2 bases between the germline ends. The DNA for the CDR3 is TGTGCCAGCAGTGAATACCCCTACGAGCAGTACTTC. Protein: CASSEYPYEQYF.

The sample holds a few counts of this clone. The chain links TRBV2 to TRBJ2-7; no definite D call. The CDR3 loop spans 13 amino acids. CDR1 and CDR2 (germline): SNHLY, FYNNEI. The germline V and J ends were trimmed by 2 bases and 3 bases, with 8 bases remaining between them. The CDR3: CASSERSYYEQYF. The CDR3 region has the DNA TGTGCCAGCAGTGAAAGGTCATACTACGAGCAGTACTTC. Full variable domain (missing parts from reference TRBV2 and TRBJ2-7): EPEVTQTPSHQVTQMGQEVILRCVPISNHLYFYWYRQILGQKVEFLVSFYNNEISEKSEIFDDQFSVERPDGSNFTLKIRSTKLEDSAMYFCASSERSYYEQYFGPGTRLTVT.

V gene TRBV7-9 combines with J gene TRBJ1-1; the match to TRBD1 covers 7 bases. The CDR3 covers 13 residues. The germline V gene has CDR1 SEHNR and CDR2 FQNEAQ (reference sequence). The trim removed 3 bases at V and 4 bases at J, leaving 2 bases unmatched. CDR3: CASSLGTATEAFF. CDR3 coding DNA: TGTGCCAGCAGCTTGGGGACAGCCACTGAAGCTTTCTTT.

As regards this clone: Other nucleotide sequences from this sample produce the same CDR3. The genes are TRBV2 and TRBJ1-6; D perhaps matches TRBD1 (6 bases). V lost 6 bases, J lost 2 bases, and 11 bases lay in between. This CDR3 comprises 15 residues. Germline V gene data show CDR1 as SNHLY and CDR2 as FYNNEI. The CDR3 reads CASSLTGPYNSPLHF. DNA for the CDR3: TGTGCCAGCAGCCTGACAGGCCCCTATAATTCACCCCTCCACTTT.

In DNA form, the CDR3 reads TGTGCCAGCAGCCCGCGACAGGGGGCAGGTTCACCCCTCCACTTT. Translation gives CASSPRQGAGSPLHF. The V gene is TRBV5-5, the J gene TRBJ1-6; 10 bases line up with TRBD1. V trimming: 4 bases; J trimming: 9 bases; junction bases outside the gene matches: 7. CDR1 and CDR2 (germline): SGHKS, YYEKEE (reference sequence). The CDR3 length is 15 residues. The whole variable domain, remainder taken from reference TRBV5-5 and TRBJ1-6, is DAGVTQSPTHLIKTRGQQVTLRCSPISGHKSVSWYQQVLGQGPQFIFQYYEKEERGRGNFPDRFSARQFPNYSSELNVNALLLGDSALYLCASSPRQGAGSPLHFGNGTRLTVT.